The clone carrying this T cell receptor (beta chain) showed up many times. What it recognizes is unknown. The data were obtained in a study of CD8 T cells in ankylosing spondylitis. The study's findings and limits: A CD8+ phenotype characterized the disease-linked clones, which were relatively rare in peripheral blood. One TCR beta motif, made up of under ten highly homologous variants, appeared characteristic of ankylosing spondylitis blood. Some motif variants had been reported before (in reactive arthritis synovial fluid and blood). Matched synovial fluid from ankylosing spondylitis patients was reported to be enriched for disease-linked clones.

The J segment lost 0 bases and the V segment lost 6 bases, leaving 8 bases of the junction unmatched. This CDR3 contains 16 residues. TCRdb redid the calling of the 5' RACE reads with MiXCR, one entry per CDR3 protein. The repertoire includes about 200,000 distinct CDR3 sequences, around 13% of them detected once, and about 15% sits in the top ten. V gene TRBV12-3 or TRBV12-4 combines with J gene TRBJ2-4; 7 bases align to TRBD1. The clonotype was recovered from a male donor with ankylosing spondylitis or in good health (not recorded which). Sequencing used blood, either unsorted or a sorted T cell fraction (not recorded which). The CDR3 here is CASSPGTALAKNIQYF. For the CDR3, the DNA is TGTGCCAGCAGCCCGGGGACAGCACTAGCCAAAAACATTCAGTACTTC.